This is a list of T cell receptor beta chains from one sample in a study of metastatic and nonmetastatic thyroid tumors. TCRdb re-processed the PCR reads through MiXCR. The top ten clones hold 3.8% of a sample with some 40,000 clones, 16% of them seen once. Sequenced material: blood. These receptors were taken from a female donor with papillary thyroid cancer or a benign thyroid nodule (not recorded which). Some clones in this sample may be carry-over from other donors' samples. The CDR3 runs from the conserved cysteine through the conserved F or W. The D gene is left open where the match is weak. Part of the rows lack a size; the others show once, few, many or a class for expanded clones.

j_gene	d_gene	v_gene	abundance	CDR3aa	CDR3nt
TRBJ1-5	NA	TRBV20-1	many	CSARPPGTHNQPQHF	TGCAGTGCTAGACCCCCCGGGACTCACAATCAGCCCCAGCATTTT
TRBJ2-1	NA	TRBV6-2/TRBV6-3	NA	CASSYRRSYLAWSNNEQFF	TGTGCCAGCAGTTACCGCCGCTCTTATCTAGCGTGGTCTAACAATGAGCAGTTCTTC
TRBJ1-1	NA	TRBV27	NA	CASSLSGGYTEAFF	TGTGCCAGCAGTTTATCCGGCGGGTACACTGAAGCTTTCTTT
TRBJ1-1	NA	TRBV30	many	CAWSVLWGSMNTEAFF	TGTGCCTGGAGTGTACTCTGGGGCAGTATGAACACTGAAGCTTTCTTT
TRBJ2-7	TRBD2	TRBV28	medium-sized	CASTPGLAGGGDEQYF	TGTGCCAGCACCCCCGGACTAGCGGGAGGGGGGGACGAGCAGTACTTC
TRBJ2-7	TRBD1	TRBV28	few	CASSSSDRLHEQYF	TGTGCCAGCAGTTCATCGGACAGGCTCCACGAGCAGTACTTC
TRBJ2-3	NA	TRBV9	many	CASSVGDWGPTDTQYF	TGTGCCAGCAGCGTAGGTGACTGGGGGCCGACAGATACGCAGTATTTT
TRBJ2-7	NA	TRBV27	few	CSSSLSDMGAYEQYF	TGTTCCAGCAGTTTGTCGGACATGGGGGCCTACGAGCAGTACTTC
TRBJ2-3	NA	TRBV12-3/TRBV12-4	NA	CASSSVIGALITDTQYF	TGTGCCAGTAGTTCCGTAATAGGGGCCTTAATCACAGATACGCAGTATTTT
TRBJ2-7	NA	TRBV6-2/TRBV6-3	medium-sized	CASSYPGEAGGEQYF	TGTGCCAGCAGTTACCCAGGGGAAGCGGGTGGAGAGCAGTACTTC
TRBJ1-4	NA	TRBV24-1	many	CATSDSRQQSKLFF	TGTGCCACCAGTGACTCCCGCCAGCAGTCGAAACTGTTTTTT
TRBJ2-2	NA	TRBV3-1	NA	CASSPLGNTGELFF	TGTGCCAGCAGCCCCCTCGGGAACACCGGGGAGCTGTTTTTT
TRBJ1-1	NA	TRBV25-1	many	CASSVGQLNTEAFF	TGTGCCAGCAGTGTGGGACAACTGAACACTGAAGCTTTCTTT
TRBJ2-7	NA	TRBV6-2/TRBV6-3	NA	CASNPAGKVSSYEQYF	TGTGCCAGCAACCCCGCCGGGAAGGTGAGCTCCTACGAGCAGTACTTC
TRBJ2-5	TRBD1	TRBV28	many	CASSPMTGQETQYF	TGTGCCAGCAGTCCCATGACAGGGCAAGAGACCCAGTACTTC
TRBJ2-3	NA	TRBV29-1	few	CSVEDPPRDDTDTQYF	TGCAGCGTTGAAGATCCTCCTAGGGACGACACAGATACGCAGTATTTT
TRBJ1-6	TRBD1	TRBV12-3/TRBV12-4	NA	CASSSSGQSSYNSPLHF	TGTGCCAGCAGTTCATCGGGACAGAGCTCCTATAATTCACCCCTCCACTTT
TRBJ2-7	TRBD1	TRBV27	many	CASSLSVRQGAYEQYF	TGTGCCAGCAGTTTATCGGTCCGACAGGGGGCCTACGAGCAGTACTTC
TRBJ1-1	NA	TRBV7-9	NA	CASSLGGVAGAFF	TGTGCCAGCAGCTTAGGGGGGGTGGCTGGAGCTTTCTTT
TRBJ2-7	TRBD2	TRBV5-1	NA	CASSSPGLGTYEQYF	TGCGCCAGCAGCTCACCGGGACTAGGCACCTACGAGCAGTACTTC